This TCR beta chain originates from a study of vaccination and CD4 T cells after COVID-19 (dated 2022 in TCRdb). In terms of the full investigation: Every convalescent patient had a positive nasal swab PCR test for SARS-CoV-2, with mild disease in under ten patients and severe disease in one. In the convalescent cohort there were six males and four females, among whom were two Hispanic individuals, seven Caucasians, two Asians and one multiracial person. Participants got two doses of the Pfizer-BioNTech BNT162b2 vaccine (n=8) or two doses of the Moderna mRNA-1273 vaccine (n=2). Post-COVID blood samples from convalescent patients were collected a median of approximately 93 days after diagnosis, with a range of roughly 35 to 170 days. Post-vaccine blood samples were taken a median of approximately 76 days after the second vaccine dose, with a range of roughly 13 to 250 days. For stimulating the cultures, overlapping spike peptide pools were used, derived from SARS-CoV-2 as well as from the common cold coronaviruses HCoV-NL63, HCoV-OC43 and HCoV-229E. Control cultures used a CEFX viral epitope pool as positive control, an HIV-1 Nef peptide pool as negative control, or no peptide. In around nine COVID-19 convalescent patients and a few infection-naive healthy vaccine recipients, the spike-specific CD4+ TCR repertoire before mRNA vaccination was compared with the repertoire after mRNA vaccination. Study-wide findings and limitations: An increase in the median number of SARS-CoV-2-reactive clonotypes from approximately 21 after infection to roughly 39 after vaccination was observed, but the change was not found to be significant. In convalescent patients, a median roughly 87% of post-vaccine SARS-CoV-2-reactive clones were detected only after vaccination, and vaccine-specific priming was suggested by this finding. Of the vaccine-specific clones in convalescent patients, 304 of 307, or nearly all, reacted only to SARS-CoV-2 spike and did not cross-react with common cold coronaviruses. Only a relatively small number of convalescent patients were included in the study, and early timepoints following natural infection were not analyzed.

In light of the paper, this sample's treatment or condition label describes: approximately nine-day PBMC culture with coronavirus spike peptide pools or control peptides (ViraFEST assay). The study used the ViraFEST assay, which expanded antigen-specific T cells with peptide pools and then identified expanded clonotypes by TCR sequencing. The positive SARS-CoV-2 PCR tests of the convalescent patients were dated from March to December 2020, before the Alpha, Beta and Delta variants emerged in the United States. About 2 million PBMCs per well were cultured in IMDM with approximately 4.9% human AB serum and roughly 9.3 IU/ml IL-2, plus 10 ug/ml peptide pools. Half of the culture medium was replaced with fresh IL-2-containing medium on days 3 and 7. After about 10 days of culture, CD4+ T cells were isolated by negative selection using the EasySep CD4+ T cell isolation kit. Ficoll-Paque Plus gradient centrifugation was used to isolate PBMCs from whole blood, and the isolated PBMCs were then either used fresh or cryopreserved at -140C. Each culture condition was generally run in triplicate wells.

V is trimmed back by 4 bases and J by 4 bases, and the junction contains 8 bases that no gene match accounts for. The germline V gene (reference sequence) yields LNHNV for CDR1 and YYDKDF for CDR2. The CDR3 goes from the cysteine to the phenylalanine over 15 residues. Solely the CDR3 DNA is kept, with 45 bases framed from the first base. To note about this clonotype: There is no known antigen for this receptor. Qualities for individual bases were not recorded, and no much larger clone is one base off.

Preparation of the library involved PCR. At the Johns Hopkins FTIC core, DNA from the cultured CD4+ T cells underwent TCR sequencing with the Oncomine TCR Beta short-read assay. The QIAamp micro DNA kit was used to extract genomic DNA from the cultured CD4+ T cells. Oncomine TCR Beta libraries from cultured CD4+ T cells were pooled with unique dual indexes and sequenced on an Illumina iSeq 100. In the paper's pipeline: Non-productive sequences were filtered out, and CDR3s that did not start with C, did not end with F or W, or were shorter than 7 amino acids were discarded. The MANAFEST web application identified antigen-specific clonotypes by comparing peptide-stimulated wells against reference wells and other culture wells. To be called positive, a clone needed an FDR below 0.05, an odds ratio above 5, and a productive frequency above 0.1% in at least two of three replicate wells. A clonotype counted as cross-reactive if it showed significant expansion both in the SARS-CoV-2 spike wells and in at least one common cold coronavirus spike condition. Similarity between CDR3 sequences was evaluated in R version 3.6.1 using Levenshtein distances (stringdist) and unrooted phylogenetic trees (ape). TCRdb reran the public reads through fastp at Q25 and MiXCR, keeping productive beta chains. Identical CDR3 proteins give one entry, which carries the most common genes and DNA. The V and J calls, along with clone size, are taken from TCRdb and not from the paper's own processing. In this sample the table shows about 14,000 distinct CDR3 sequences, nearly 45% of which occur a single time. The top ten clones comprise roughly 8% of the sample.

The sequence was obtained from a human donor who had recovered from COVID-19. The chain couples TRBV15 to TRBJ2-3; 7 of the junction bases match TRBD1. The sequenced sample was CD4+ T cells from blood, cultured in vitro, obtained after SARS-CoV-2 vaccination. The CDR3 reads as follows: CATSKRQGVADTQYF. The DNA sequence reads TGTGCCACCAGCAAACGACAGGGAGTCGCAGATACGCAGTATTTT.